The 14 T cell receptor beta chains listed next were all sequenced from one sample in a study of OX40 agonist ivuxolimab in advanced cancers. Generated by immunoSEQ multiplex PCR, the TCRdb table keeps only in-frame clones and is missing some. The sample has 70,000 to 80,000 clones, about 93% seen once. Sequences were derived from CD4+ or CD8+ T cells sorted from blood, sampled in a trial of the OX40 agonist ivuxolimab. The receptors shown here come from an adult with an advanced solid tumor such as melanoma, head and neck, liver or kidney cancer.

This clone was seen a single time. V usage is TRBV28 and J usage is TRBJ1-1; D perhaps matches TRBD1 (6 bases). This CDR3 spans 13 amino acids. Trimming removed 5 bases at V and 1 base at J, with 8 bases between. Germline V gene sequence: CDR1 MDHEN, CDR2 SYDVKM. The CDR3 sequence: CASSDRSNTEAFF. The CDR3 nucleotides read TGTGCCAGCAGTGACAGGTCGAACACTGAAGCTTTCTTT.

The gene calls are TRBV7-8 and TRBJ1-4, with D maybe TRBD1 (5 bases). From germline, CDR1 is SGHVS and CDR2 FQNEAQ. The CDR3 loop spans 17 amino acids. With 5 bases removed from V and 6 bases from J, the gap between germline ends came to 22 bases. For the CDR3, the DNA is TGTGCCAGCAGCAGACGAGACAGCCGGACCGGGTATGAAAAACTGTTTTTT. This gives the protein CASSRRDSRTGYEKLFF.

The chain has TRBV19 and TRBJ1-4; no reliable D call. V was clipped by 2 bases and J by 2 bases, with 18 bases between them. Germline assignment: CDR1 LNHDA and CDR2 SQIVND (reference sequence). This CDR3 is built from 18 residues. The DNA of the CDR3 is TGTGCCAGTAGTATACCTCGACCTCGTGGAGGGACTAATGAAAAACTGTTTTTT. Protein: CASSIPRPRGGTNEKLFF.

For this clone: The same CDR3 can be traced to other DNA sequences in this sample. The CDR3 is CAWSVGGVGSPLHF. The CDR3 DNA follows: TGTGCCTGGAGTGTGGGGGGGGTGGGGTCACCCCTCCACTTT. The chain is built from TRBV30 and TRBJ1-6; possible D gene TRBD1, 5 bases. The V and J ends lost 0 bases and 10 bases respectively, with 13 bases between them. CDR1 is GTSNPN and CDR2 is SVGIG in the germline V gene (reference sequence). CDR3 length: 14 amino acids. The whole variable domain, filled in from reference TRBV30 and TRBJ1-6, reads SQTIHQWPATLVQPVGSPLSLECTVEGTSNPNLYWYRQAAGRGLQLLFYSVGIGQISSEVPQNLSASRPQDRQFILSSKKLLLSDSGFYLCAWSVGGVGSPLHFGNGTRLTVT.

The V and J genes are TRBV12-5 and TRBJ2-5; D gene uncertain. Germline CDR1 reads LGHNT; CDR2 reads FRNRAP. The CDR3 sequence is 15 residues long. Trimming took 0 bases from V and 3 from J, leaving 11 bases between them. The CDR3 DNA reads TGTGCTAGTGGTTTGGTAGGCGAGCCAAAAGAGACCCAGTACTTC. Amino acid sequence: CASGLVGEPKETQYF.

The CDR3 loop is CASSVDPSGGAGETQYF. CDR3 in DNA: TGTGCCAGCAGCGTAGACCCAAGCGGGGGGGCCGGGGAGACCCAGTACTTC. The chain uses TRBV9 and TRBJ2-5; 10 bases map to TRBD2. V shed 0 bases, J shed 5 bases, and the junction held 10 bases outside the gene matches. Looked up from germline, CDR1 is SGDLS and CDR2 is YYNGEE. The CDR3 is 17 amino acids.

The CDR3 loop is CATKEGSNQPQHF. The CDR3 coding sequence is TGTGCCACCAAGGAGGGCAGCAATCAGCCCCAGCATTTT. V usage is TRBV15 and J usage is TRBJ1-5, with D unclear. Germline V gene lookup returns CDR1 LNHNV and CDR2 YYDKDF (reference sequence). V was cut by 7 bases and J by 1 base, with 8 bases left in between. CDR3 length: 13 amino acids.

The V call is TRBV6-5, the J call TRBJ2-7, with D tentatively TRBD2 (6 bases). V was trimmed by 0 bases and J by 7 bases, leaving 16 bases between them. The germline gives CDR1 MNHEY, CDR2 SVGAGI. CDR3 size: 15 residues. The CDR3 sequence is CASSYSRARDVEQYF. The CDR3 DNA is TGTGCCAGCAGTTACTCTCGGGCGCGGGATGTAGAGCAGTACTTC.

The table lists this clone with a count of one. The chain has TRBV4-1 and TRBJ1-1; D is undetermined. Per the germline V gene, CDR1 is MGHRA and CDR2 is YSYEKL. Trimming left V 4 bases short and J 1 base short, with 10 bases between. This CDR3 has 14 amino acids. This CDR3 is CASSRVATNTEAFF. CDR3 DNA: TGCGCCAGCAGCCGGGTAGCCACGAACACTGAAGCTTTCTTT.

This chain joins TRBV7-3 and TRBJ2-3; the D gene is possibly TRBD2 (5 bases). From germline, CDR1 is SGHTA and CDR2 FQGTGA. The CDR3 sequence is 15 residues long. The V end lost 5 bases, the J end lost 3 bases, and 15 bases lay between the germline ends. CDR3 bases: TGTGCCAGCAGCAGACGTCCGTGGGAGACAGATACGCAGTATTTT. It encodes CASSRRPWETDTQYF.

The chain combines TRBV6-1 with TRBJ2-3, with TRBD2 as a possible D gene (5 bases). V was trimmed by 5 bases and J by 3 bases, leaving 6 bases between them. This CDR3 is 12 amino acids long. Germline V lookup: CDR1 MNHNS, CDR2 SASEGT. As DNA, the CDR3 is TGTGCCAGCAGTCCGGGGACAGATACGCAGTATTTT. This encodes CASSPGTDTQYF.

CDR3 sequence: CASSLRAGYEQYF. The DNA for the CDR3 is TGTGCCAGCAGCTTAAGGGCGGGATACGAGCAGTACTTC. The chain is built from TRBV7-9 and TRBJ2-7; D might be TRBD2 (6 bases). CDR3 size: 13 residues. Trimming removed 2 bases from V and 4 bases from J, with 9 bases in between. Per germline, CDR1 SEHNR and CDR2 FQNEAQ (reference sequence).

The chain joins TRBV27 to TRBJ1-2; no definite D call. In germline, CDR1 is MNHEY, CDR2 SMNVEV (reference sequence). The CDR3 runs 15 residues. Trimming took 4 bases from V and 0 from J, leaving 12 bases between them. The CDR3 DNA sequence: TGTGCCAGCAGTTCCAGAACCTTCTCTAACTATGGCTACACCTTC. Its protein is CASSSRTFSNYGYTF.

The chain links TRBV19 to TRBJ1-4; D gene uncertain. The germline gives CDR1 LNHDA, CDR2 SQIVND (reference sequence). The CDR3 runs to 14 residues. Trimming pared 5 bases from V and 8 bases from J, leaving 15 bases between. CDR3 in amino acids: CASSWTRGGEKLFF. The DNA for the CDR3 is TGTGCCAGTAGTTGGACTCGGGGTGGAGAAAAACTGTTTTTT.